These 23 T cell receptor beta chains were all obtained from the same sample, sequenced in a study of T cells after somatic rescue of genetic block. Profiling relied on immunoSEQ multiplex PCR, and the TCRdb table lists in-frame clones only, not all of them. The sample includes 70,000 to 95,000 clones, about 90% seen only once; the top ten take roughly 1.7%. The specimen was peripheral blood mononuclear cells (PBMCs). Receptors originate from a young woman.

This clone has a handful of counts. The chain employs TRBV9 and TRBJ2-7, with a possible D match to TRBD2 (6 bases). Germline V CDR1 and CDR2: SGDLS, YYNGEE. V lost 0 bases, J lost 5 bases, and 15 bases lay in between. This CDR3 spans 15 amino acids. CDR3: CASSVDAGPGDEQYF. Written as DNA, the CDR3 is TGTGCCAGCAGCGTAGATGCGGGACCCGGAGACGAGCAGTACTTC.

The CDR3 loop reads CASSPTGEGEQYF. CDR3 in DNA: TGTGCCAGCAGTCCGACAGGGGAGGGGGAGCAGTACTTC. The chain uses TRBV27 and TRBJ2-7; D possibly corresponds to TRBD1 (8 bases). Per germline, CDR1 MNHEY and CDR2 SMNVEV (reference sequence). The CDR3 covers 13 residues. The germline V and J ends were trimmed by 5 bases and 7 bases, with 15 bases remaining between them.

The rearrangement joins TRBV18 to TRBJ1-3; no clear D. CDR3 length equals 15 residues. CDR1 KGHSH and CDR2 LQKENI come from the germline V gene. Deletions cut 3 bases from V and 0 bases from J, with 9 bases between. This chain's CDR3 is CASSPDGYSGNTIYF. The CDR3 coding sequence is TGTGCCAGCTCACCGGACGGATACTCTGGAAACACCATATATTTT.

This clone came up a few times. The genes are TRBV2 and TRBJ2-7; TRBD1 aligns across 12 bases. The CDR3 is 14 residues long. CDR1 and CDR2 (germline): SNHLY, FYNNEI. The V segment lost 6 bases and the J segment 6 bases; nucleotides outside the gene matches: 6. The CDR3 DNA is TGTGCCAGCAGGGGACAGGGGGCTCGAGTCGAGCAGTACTTC. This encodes CASRGQGARVEQYF.

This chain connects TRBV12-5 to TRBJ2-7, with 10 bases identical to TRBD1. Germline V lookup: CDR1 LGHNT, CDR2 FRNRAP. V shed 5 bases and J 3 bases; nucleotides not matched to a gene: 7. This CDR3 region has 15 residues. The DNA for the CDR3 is TGTGCTAGTGGTGAGGGACAGGGGTTGGTCTACGAGCAGTACTTC. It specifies CASGEGQGLVYEQYF.

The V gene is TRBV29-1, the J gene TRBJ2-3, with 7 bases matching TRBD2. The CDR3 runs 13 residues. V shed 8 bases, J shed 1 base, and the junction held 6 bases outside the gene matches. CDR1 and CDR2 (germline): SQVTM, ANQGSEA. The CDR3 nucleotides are TGCAGCCAGGATGGGGGGGGCACAGATACGCAGTATTTT. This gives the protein CSQDGGGTDTQYF.

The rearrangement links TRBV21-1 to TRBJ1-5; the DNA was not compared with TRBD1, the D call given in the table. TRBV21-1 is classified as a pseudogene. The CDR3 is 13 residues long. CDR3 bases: TGTGCCAGCCAATGGACAGGGGTCCAGCCCCAGCATTTT. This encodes CASQWTGVQPQHF.

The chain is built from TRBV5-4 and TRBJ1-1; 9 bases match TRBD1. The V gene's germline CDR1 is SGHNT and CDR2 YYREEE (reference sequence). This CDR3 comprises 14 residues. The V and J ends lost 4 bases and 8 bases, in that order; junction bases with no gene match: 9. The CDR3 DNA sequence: TGTGCCAGCAGCCGGGACAGGGTGACGGAAGAAGCTTTCTTT. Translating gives CASSRDRVTEEAFF.

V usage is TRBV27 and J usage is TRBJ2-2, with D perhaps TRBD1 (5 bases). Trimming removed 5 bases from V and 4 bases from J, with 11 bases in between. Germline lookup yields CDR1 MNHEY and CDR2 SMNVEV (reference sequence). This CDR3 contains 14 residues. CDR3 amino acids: CASSQGLTTGELFF. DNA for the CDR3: TGTGCCAGCAGTCAGGGTTTGACCACCGGGGAGCTGTTTTTT.

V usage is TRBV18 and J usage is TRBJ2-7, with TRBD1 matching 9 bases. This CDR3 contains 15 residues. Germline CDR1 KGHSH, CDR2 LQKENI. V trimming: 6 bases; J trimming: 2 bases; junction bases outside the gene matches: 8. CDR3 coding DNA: TGTGCCAGCTCGTCTCCGGGACAGGGCACCTACGAGCAGTACTTC. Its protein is CASSSPGQGTYEQYF.

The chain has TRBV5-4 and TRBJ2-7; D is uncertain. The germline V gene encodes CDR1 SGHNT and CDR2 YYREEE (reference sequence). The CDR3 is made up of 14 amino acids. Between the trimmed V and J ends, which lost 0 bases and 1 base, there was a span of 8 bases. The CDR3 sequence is CASSLESSSYEQYF. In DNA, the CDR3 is TGTGCCAGCAGCTTGGAATCGTCATCCTACGAGCAGTACTTC.

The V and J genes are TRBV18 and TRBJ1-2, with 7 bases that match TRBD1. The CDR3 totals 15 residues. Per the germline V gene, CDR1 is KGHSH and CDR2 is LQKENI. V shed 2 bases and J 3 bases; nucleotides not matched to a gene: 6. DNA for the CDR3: TGTGCCAGCTCACCAGCCGGGACAGAATACTATGGCTACACCTTC. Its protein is CASSPAGTEYYGYTF.

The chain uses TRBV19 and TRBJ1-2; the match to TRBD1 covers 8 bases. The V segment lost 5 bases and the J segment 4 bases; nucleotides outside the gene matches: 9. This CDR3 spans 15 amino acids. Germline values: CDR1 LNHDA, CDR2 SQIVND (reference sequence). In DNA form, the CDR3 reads TGTGCCAGTAGTTCCGTTGTTACAGGGGGCTATGGCTACACCTTC. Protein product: CASSSVVTGGYGYTF.

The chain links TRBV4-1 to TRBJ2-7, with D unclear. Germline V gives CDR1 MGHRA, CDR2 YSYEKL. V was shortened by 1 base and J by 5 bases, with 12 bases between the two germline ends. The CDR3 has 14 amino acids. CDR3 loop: CASSQAPGGDEQYF. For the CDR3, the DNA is TGCGCCAGCAGCCAAGCCCCGGGCGGCGACGAGCAGTACTTC.

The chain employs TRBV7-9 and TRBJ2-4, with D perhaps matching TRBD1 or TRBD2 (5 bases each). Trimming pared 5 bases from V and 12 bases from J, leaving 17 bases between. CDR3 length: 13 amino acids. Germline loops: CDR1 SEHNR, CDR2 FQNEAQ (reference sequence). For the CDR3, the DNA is TGTGCCAGCAGCCGAACGGGGTTGGGGGATCAGTACTTC. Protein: CASSRTGLGDQYF. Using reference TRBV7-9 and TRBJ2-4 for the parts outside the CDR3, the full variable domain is DTGVSQNPRHKITKRGQNVTFRCDPISEHNRLYWYRQTLGQGPEFLTYFQNEAQLEKSRLLSDRFSAERPKGSFSTLEIQRTEQGDSAMYLCASSRTGLGDQYFGAGTRLSVL.

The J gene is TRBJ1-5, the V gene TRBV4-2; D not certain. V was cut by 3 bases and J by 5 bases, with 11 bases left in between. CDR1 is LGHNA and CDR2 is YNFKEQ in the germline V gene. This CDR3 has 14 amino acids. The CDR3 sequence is CASSHLGDYQPQHF. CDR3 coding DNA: TGTGCCAGCAGCCACCTTGGAGATTATCAGCCCCAGCATTTT.

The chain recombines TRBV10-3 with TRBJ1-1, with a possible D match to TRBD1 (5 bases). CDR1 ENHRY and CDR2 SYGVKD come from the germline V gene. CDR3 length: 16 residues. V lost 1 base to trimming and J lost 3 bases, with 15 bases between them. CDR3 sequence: CAISEWGRPADTEAFF. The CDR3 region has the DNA TGTGCCATCAGTGAGTGGGGACGGCCTGCCGACACTGAAGCTTTCTTT.

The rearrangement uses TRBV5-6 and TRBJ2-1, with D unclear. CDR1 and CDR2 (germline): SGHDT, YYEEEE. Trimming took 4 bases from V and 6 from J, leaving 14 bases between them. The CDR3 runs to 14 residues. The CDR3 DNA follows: TGTGCCAGCAGCCTCTTTTGGCAATCCAATGAGCAGTTCTTC. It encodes CASSLFWQSNEQFF.

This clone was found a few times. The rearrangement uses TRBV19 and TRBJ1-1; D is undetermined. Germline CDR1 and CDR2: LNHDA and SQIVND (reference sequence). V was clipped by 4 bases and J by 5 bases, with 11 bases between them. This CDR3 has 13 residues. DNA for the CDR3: TGTGCCAGTAGTAAGGCGGGGTTAACTGAAGCTTTCTTT. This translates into CASSKAGLTEAFF.

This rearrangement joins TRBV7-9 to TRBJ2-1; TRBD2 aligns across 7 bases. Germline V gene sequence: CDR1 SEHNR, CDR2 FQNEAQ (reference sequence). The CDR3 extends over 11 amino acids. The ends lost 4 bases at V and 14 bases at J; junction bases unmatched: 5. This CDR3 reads CASSSAGEKFF. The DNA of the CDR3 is TGTGCCAGCAGCTCCGCGGGGGAAAAGTTCTTC. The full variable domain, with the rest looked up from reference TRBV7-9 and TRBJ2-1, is DTGVSQNPRHKITKRGQNVTFRCDPISEHNRLYWYRQTLGQGPEFLTYFQNEAQLEKSRLLSDRFSAERPKGSFSTLEIQRTEQGDSAMYLCASSSAGEKFFGPGTRLTVL.

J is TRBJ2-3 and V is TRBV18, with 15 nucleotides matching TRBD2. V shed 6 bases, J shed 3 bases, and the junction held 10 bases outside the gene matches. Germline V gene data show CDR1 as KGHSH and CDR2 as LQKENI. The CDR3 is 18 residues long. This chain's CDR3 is CASSGRLGLAGGTDTQYF. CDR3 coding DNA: TGTGCCAGCTCGGGGCGACTCGGACTAGCGGGAGGGACAGATACGCAGTATTTT.

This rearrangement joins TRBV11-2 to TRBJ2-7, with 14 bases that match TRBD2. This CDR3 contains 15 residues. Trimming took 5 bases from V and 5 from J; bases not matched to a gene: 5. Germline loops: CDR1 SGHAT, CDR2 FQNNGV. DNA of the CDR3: TGTGCCAGCAGCCAATGGGGACTAGCGGGAGACGAGCAGTACTTC. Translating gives CASSQWGLAGDEQYF.

The CDR3 nucleotides read TGTGCCAGCAGCTTAGGTGAACAGGCGAATCATGGCTACACCTTC. Amino acid sequence: CASSLGEQANHGYTF. The chain uses TRBV7-8 and TRBJ1-2; possible D gene TRBD1, 5 bases. This CDR3 has 15 residues. V was pared by 1 base and J by 6 bases, with 15 bases between. CDR1 is SGHVS and CDR2 is FQNEAQ in the germline V gene.